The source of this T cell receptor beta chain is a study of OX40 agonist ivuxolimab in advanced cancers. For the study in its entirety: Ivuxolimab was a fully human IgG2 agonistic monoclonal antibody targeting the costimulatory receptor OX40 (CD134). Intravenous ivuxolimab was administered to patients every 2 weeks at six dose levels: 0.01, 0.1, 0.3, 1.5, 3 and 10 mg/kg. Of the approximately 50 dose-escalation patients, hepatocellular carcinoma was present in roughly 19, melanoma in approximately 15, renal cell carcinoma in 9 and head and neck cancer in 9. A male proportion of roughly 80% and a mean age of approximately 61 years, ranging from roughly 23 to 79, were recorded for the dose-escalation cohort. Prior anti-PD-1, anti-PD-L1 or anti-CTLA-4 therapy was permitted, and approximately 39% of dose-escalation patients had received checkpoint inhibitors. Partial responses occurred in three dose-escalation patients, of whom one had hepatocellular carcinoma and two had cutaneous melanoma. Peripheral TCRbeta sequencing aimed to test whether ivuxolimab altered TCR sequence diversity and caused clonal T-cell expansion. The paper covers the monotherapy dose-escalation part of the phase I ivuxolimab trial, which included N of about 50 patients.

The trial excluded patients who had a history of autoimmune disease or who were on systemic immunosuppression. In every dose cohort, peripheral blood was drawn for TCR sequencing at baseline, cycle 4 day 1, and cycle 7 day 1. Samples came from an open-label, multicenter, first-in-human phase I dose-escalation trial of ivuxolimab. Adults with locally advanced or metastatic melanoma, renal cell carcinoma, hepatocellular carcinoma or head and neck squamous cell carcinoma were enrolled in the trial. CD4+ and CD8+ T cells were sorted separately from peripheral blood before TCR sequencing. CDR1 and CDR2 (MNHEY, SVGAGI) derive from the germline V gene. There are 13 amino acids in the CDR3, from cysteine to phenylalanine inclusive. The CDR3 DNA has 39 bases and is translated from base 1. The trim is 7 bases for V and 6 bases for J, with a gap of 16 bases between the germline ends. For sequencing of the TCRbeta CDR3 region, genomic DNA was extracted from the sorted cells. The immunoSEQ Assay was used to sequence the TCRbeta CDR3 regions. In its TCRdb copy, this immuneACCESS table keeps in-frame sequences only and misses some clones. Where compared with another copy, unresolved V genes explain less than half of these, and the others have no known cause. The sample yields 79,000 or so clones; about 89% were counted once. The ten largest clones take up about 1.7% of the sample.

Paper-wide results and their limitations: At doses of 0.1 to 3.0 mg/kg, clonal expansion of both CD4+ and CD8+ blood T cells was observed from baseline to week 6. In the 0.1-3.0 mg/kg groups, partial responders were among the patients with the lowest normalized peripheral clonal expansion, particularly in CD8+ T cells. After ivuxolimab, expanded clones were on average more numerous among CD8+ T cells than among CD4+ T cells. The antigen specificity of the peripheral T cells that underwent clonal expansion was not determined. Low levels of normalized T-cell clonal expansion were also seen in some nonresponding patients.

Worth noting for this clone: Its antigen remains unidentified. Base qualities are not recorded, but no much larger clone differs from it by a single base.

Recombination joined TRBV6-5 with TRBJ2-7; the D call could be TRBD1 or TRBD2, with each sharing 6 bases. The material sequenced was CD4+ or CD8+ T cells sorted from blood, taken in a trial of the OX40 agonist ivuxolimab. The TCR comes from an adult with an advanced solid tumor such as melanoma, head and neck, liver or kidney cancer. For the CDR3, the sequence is CASTSFGGREQYF. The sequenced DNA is TGTGCCAGCACCTCTTTTGGGGGGCGCGAGCAGTACTTC.